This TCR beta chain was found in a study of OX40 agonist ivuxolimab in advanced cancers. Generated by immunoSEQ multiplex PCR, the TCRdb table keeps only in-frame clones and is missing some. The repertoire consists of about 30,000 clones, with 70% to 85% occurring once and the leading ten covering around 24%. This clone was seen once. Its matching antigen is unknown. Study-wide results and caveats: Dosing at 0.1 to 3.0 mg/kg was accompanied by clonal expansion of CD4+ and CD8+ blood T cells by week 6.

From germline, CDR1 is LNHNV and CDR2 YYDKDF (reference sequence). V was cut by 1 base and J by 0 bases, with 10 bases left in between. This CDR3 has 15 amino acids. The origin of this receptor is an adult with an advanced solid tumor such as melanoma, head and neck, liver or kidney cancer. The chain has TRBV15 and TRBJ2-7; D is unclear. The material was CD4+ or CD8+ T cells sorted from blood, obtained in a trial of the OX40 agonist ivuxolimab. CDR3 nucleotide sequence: TGTGCCACCAGCAGAGTTACCTATGGCTCCTACGAGCAGTACTTC. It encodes CATSRVTYGSYEQYF.